Given below is one T cell receptor (beta chain) in context. This clonotype was found many times. Its recognized antigen is unknown. Base qualities are not at hand, and no much larger clone is one base apart. Ophthalmopathy patients had moderately to severely active disease, with a Clinical Activity Score of 3 or more, a NOSPECS grade of 4 or more, and a disease duration of less than 3 months. Patients with uncontrolled infections, other autoimmune diseases, pregnancy or lactation were excluded. Clinical symptoms, serum thyroxine and TRAb, thyroid ultrasound, and orbital computed tomography formed the basis for the diagnoses. PBMCs were isolated from approximately 10 ml of fresh peripheral blood by Ficoll-Paque density gradient centrifugation. Trizol reagent was used to extract total RNA, and RNA quality was then checked on an Agilent 2100 Bioanalyzer. This entry comes from a study of T cells in Graves' hyperthyroidism and ophthalmopathy (dated by TCRdb to between 2018 and 2020). About the investigation overall: Peripheral blood was collected at initial diagnosis, before any treatment. A discovery cohort of approximately 97 patients, approximately 45 with Graves' ophthalmopathy and approximately 60 with stable Graves' hyperthyroidism, was used to find distinguishing TCR V-J signatures. Whether ophthalmopathy could be predicted prospectively was tested in an independent validation cohort made up of about 20 hyperthyroidism patients plus 17 patients who later progressed to ophthalmopathy. The roughly 91 discovery patients were randomly divided into training and test sets at a 7:3 ratio. Thyroid tissue and blood T-cell repertoires from more than five Graves' hyperthyroidism patients were also compared in the study. Once sampling was done, hyperthyroidism patients were given methimazole at a starting dose of 30 mg daily, whereas ophthalmopathy patients were given high-dose intravenous methylprednisolone. The paper describes TCR Vbeta CDR3 sequencing of 120 to 150 peripheral blood samples, made up of 43 ophthalmopathy patients, over 70 hyperthyroidism patients and some 17 progressor patients. Beyond this particular receptor, the publication reports: Most expanded thyroid clonotypes (frequency above 0.001) were also found in blood, which suggests that blood repertoires may mirror thyroid immune responses. No statistical method was used to set the sample size in advance, and investigators knew the group allocation. Ophthalmopathy was separated from stable hyperthyroidism by a 13 V-J signature model, with approximately 85% sensitivity and about 81% specificity obtained in cross-validation and 80%/75% obtained in testing. In validation, progression to ophthalmopathy was predicted by the model with approximately 67% sensitivity and roughly 72% specificity, a median of about 6 months before onset.

TCR beta CDR3 regions were amplified from RNA transcripts. For the first round of RT-PCR on the TCR CDR3, the HTBI primer set was used together with the Qiagen OneStep RT-PCR kit. A second multiplex PCR round built the libraries, followed by size selection and purification. Sequencing of the libraries was done on an Illumina HiSeq2000 using paired-end 100 bp reads. The authors' pipeline ran thus. SOAPnuke was used to process the raw data, with reads discarded if the reads contained adapters or uncalled bases, had a mean Phred below 15, or lacked an exact constant-primer or identifier match. High-quality paired reads were merged using COPE v1.2.5, and each unique nucleotide sequence was defined as a clonotype. Clonotypes were aligned to IMGT TRBV, TRBD and TRBJ reference segments using MiTCR v1.1. Analysis was restricted to V-J combinations with a frequency above 0.0001, which covered 98% to 99.2% of repertoires. A TCS score was defined as the ratio of F50 (clonal expansion) to E x V (chaos), with BLOSUM62-based TCRdist applied between CDR3 peptides within each V-J. Welch's t-statistics and random forest reduced roughly 530 V-J features to roughly 13, which were used in a naive Bayes classifier (R e1071). TCRdb handled the public reads itself, with Q25 trimming in fastp and clone calling in MiXCR, and kept productive beta chains. When rows share a CDR3 protein, they turn into one entry using the most common DNA and genes. These V and J calls are TCRdb output, not the study's own analysis. The sample has approximately 350,000 distinct CDR3 sequences on record, about 16% of them singletons. Roughly 19% of the sample lies in the top ten.

Reading from cysteine to phenylalanine, the CDR3 counts 11 amino acids. The DNA shown is the 33-base CDR3, in frame from base 1. V was cut back by 0 bases and J by 6 bases, leaving a gap of 4 bases between them. For CDR1 and CDR2, the germline V gene lists SQVTM and ANQGSEA. The clonotype originates from a woman aged 60 to 75 with Graves' ophthalmopathy. The sequenced material came from blood. The chain links TRBV29-1 with TRBJ2-3, with the D gene uncertain. The DNA sequence reads TGCAGCGTTGAAGAGGCTGATACGCAGTATTTT. This sequence encodes CSVEEADTQYF.